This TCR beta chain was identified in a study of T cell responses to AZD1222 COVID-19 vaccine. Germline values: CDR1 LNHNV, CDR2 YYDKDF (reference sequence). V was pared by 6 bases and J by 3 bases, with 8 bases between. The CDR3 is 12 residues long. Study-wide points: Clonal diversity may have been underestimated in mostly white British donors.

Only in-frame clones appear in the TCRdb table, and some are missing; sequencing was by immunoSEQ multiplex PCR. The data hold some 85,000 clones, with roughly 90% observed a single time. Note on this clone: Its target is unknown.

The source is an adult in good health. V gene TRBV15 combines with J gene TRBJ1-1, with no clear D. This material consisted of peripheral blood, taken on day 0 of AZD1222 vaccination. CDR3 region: CATRGIDTEAFF. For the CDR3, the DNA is TGTGCCACCAGGGGAATCGACACTGAAGCTTTCTTT.